Below are 11 T cell receptor beta chains sequenced from a single sample in a study of cytotoxic CD8 clonotypes in ibrutinib-treated CLL. This table comes from immunoSEQ multiplex PCR, and its TCRdb copy is limited to in-frame clones, with some not included. The table has some 170,000 clones, nearly 90% seen once. The sample here was PBMCs, taken at disease progression, from a patient treated with ibrutinib. All receptors come from a human donor with chronic lymphocytic leukemia.

V is TRBV5-1 and J is TRBJ2-7; 9 nucleotides align to TRBD1. Germline-derived CDR1 and CDR2 are SGHRS and YFSETQ. V dropped 8 bases and J dropped 5; count of bases not matched to a gene: 14. The length of the CDR3 is 15 residues. CDR3 sequence: CASTPRTGDANEQYF. CDR3 DNA: TGCGCCAGTACCCCCCGGACAGGGGACGCCAACGAGCAGTACTTC.

The genes are TRBV27 and TRBJ1-1; D gene uncertain. The V gene's germline CDR1 is MNHEY and CDR2 SMNVEV (reference sequence). The CDR3 runs to 13 residues. V was shortened by 7 bases and J by 1 base, with 10 bases between the two germline ends. CDR3 in amino acids: CASTALSNTEAFF. The CDR3 DNA reads as TGTGCCAGCACCGCCCTTTCGAACACTGAAGCTTTCTTT.

The chain couples TRBV15 to TRBJ1-1; perhaps TRBD1 as D (5 bases). Germline assignment: CDR1 LNHNV and CDR2 YYDKDF (reference sequence). Trimming took 0 bases from V and 0 from J, leaving 8 bases between them. This CDR3 is 15 amino acids long. Here the CDR3 DNA reads TGTGCCACCAGCAGAGACCGGGACCTGAACACTGAAGCTTTCTTT. This sequence encodes CATSRDRDLNTEAFF. The whole variable domain, remainder taken from reference TRBV15 and TRBJ1-1, is DAMVIQNPRYQVTQFGKPVTLSCSQTLNHNVMYWYQQKSSQAPKLLFHYYDKDFNNEADTPDNFQSRRPNTSFCFLDIRSPGLGDTAMYLCATSRDRDLNTEAFFGQGTRLTVV.

The chain employs TRBV5-1 and TRBJ2-1; 14 nucleotides align to TRBD2. The germline V gene has CDR1 SGHRS and CDR2 YFSETQ. This CDR3 has 17 residues. V was pared by 0 bases and J by 7 bases, with 6 bases of the junction left unmatched. Here the CDR3 DNA reads TGCGCCAGCAGCTTGGCCCCCGGGACTAGCGGGAGTAATGAGCAGTTCTTC. This codes for CASSLAPGTSGSNEQFF.

This clone was observed once. The chain combines TRBV6-5 with TRBJ2-7; 9 bases map to TRBD2. The germline CDR1 and CDR2 sequences are MNHEY and SVGAGI. The CDR3 loop spans 15 amino acids. The trim removed 2 bases at V and 0 bases at J, leaving 2 bases unmatched. The CDR3 bases are TGTGCCAGCAGTTACCTAGCGGGGCTCTCCTACGAGCAGTACTTC. Translating it yields CASSYLAGLSYEQYF.

Only a few counts were recorded for this clone. The DNA of the CDR3 is TGTGCCACCAGCACCGCCCGGGTGGGCACTGAAGCTTTCTTT. Its protein product is CATSTARVGTEAFF. V usage is TRBV15 and J usage is TRBJ1-1; D is undetermined. Germline V CDR1 and CDR2: LNHNV, YYDKDF (reference sequence). The length of the CDR3 is 14 residues. V lost 4 bases, J lost 4 bases, and 13 bases lay in between. Full variable domain (outside the CDR3, taken from reference TRBV15 and TRBJ1-1): DAMVIQNPRYQVTQFGKPVTLSCSQTLNHNVMYWYQQKSSQAPKLLFHYYDKDFNNEADTPDNFQSRRPNTSFCFLDIRSPGLGDTAMYLCATSTARVGTEAFFGQGTRLTVV.

This chain connects TRBV18 to TRBJ1-1; D not certain. Trimming stripped 3 bases from V and 5 bases from J, with 7 bases between. This CDR3 is 12 amino acids long. Germline CDR1 reads KGHSH; CDR2 reads LQKENI. The DNA of the CDR3 is TGTGCCAGCTCACCTACACGGACTGAAGCTTTCTTT. This encodes CASSPTRTEAFF.

The V gene is TRBV6-1, the J gene TRBJ2-5, with TRBD1 matching 8 bases. V lost 2 bases and J lost 1; bases outside the gene matches: 3. This CDR3 region has 15 residues. Germline CDR1 reads MNHNS; CDR2 reads SASEGT. The chain's CDR3 is CASSELGTGQETQYF. Written as DNA, the CDR3 is TGTGCCAGCAGTGAATTGGGGACAGGCCAAGAGACCCAGTACTTC.

The count of this clone is one. The chain employs TRBV28 and TRBJ2-7; D ambiguous. Germline V gene lookup returns CDR1 MDHEN and CDR2 SYDVKM. The CDR3 runs to 13 residues. With 8 bases removed from V and 1 base from J, the gap between germline ends came to 12 bases. The CDR3: CASWTQESYEQYF. Here the CDR3 DNA reads TGTGCCAGCTGGACCCAGGAGTCCTACGAGCAGTACTTC.

V gene TRBV11-3 combines with J gene TRBJ2-5; 9 bases line up with TRBD1. The CDR3 is 13 residues long. V shed 5 bases and J 4 bases; nucleotides not matched to a gene: 2. Germline V lookup: CDR1 SGHNT, CDR2 YENEEA. In DNA, the CDR3 is TGTGCCAGCAGCCCGGGACAGGGAGAGACCCAGTACTTC. Translation gives CASSPGQGETQYF.

The chain combines TRBV18 with TRBJ1-5; D not certain. Between the trimmed V and J ends, which lost 2 bases and 6 bases, there was a span of 14 bases. This CDR3 is built from 15 residues. Germline CDR1 and CDR2: KGHSH and LQKENI. The CDR3 sequence is CASSPERSYGQPQHF. CDR3 nucleotides: TGTGCCAGCTCACCAGAAAGGAGCTACGGTCAGCCCCAGCATTTT.